This record covers a single T cell receptor beta chain. The data were taken from a study of control samples from healthy donors and cancer patients. Germline lookup yields CDR1 SGHDT and CDR2 YYEEEE. CDR3 length equals 15 residues. The ends were cut back, 0 bases at V and 2 bases at J, with 9 bases in the middle. The assay was immunoSEQ multiplex PCR, and TCRdb's table has in-frame clones only and misses some. Among fewer than 150,000 clones listed, around 90% were seen once. The sequence derives from a man between 18 and 29 years old in good health. The chain couples TRBV5-6 to TRBJ1-5; TRBD1 might be the D (5 bases). Sequenced input: blood. The CDR3 sequence is CASSLAGSGNQPQHF. The CDR3 coding sequence is TGTGCCAGCAGCTTGGCAGGGAGTGGCAATCAGCCCCAGCATTTT.